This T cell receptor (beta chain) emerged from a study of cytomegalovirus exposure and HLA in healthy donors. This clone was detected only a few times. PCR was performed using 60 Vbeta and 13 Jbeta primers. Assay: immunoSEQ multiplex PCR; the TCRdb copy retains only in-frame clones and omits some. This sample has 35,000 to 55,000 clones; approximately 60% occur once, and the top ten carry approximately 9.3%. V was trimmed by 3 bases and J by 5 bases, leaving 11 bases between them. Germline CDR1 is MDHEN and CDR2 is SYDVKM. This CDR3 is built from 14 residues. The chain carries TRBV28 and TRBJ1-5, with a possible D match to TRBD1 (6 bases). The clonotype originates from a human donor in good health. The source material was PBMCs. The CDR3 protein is CASSFSGAHQPQHF. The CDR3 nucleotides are TGTGCCAGCAGTTTCTCAGGGGCCCATCAGCCCCAGCATTTT.